This TCR beta chain was captured by sequencing in a study of blood T cell repertoires in COVID-19. Study at large: Italy, Spain and the United States were the sources of the convalescent and acute COVID-19 samples. Nucleic acid was either cDNA or gDNA, and it came from T cells, B-cell-depleted T cells, or PBMCs.

This CDR3 has 12 amino acids. The V and J ends lost 7 bases and 8 bases respectively, with 14 bases between them. CDR1 MGHDK and CDR2 SYGVNS come from the germline V gene. This clone showed up just a few times. As handled by the study authors: Estimation of nucleated cell counts relied on the amplification of reference gene primers. TCRdb keeps only in-frame clones here, not all; method: immunoSEQ multiplex PCR. Clonal size and the V and J genes are those of that table, whereas D and trimming came from the DNA. This table has hundreds of thousands of clones, more than 85% appearing once. The TCR was taken from a man in his forties or fifties with acute or convalescent COVID-19. The rearrangement uses TRBV25-1 and TRBJ1-2, with D possibly TRBD1 on 5 matching bases. The sequenced sample consisted of peripheral blood. CDR3 residues: CASTGPEGGYTF. The CDR3 DNA reads as TGTGCCAGCACAGGGCCAGAAGGGGGCTACACCTTC.